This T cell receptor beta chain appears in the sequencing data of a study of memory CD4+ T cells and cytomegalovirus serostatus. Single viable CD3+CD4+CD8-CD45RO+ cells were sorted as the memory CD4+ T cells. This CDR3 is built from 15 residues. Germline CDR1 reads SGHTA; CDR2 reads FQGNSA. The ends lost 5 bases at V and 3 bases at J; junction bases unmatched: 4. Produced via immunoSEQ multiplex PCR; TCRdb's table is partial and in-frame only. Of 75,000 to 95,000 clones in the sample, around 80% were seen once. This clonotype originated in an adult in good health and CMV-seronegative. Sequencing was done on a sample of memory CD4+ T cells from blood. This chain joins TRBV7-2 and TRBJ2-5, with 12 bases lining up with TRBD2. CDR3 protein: CASSTRTSGEETQYF. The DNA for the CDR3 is TGTGCCAGCAGCACCCGGACTAGCGGGGAAGAGACCCAGTACTTC. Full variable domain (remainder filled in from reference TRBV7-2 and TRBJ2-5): GAGVSQSPSNKVTEKGKDVELRCDPISGHTALYWYRQSLGQGLEFLIYFQGNSAPDKSGLPSDRFSAERTGGSVSTLTIQRTQQEDSAVYLCASSTRTSGEETQYFGPGTRLLVL.